The source of this TCR beta chain is a study of CD8+ T cells in alopecia areata. Once RNA had been extracted, it was reverse transcribed into cDNA to act as the sequencing template. Assay used: immunoSEQ multiplex PCR; TCRdb lists only in-frame clones, some missing. The sample holds about 140,000 clones, about 88% seen once. Described treatment: oral pan-JAK inhibitor, 5-10 mg twice daily. CDR3 length: 10 amino acids. Per the germline V gene, CDR1 is SNHLY and CDR2 is FYNNEI. Trimming stripped 4 bases from V and 8 bases from J, with 5 bases between. This receptor was identified in a human donor with alopecia areata. The V call is TRBV2, the J call TRBJ1-2; D remains unclear. Sequences were derived from CD8+ T cells sorted from blood, sampled at week 4, from a patient treated with tofacitinib. CDR3 sequence reads: CASSGRGYTF. The CDR3 DNA reads as TGTGCCAGCAGTGGACGAGGCTACACCTTC.